This TCR beta chain was captured in a study of cytomegalovirus exposure and HLA in healthy donors. Vbeta (60) and Jbeta (13) primers were used in the PCR. Assay: immunoSEQ multiplex PCR; the TCRdb copy retains only in-frame clones and omits some. This sample has roughly 200,000 clones; 75% to 90% occur once, and the top ten carry 2.7%. This clone was seen more than once but under ten times. This CDR3 is 15 amino acids long. Germline V gene lookup returns CDR1 MNHEY and CDR2 SMNVEV (reference sequence). Deletions cut 5 bases from V and 0 bases from J, with 13 bases between. The clonotype originates from a woman aged 40 to 50 in good health and CMV-seronegative. The source material was PBMCs. The V call is TRBV27, the J call TRBJ1-1, with D possibly matching TRBD1 (6 bases). Written as DNA, the CDR3 is TGTGCCAGCAGTCCCCGAGGGGGGGTGAACACTGAAGCTTTCTTT. Translated, it gives CASSPRGGVNTEAFF.